These T cell receptor beta chains were read from a single sample in a study of T cell responses to AZD1222 COVID-19 vaccine. The protocol was immunoSEQ multiplex PCR, while the TCRdb copy is restricted to in-frame clones and leaves out a portion. The sample lists 90,000 to 110,000 clones, approximately 90% seen once, with approximately 5% in the top ten. The material sequenced was peripheral blood, taken on day 0 of AZD1222 vaccination. These receptors originate from an adult in good health. The CDR3 runs from the conserved cysteine through the conserved F or W. Fields, in order: J gene, D gene, V gene, clone size, CDR3 protein, CDR3 DNA. A D gene is named only where the DNA matches it firmly. Rows give clone size only sometimes, using once, few, many, or a class for an expanded clone.

TRBJ2-1 TRBD2 TRBV11-1 - CASSRKGASGDNEQFF TGTGCCAGCAGCCGAAAAGGGGCTAGCGGGGACAATGAGCAGTTCTTC
TRBJ1-2 - TRBV29-1 - CSVKAASYGYTF TGCAGCGTTAAGGCAGCATCATATGGCTACACCTTC
TRBJ2-2 - TRBV6-5 - CASSYGPGARTGELFF TGTGCCAGCAGTTACGGGCCAGGGGCGCGCACCGGGGAGCTGTTTTTT
TRBJ1-2 - TRBV5-4 - CASSIGTREGYTF TGTGCCAGCAGCATCGGGACACGGGAGGGCTACACCTTC
TRBJ1-1 TRBD1 TRBV3-1/TRBV3-2 few CASSQRGTGPMNTEAFF TGTGCCAGCAGCCAACGAGGGACAGGACCGATGAACACTGAAGCTTTCTTT
TRBJ1-1 - TRBV12-3/TRBV12-4 - CASSLGRGSEAFF TGTGCCAGCAGTTTAGGGAGGGGCTCTGAAGCTTTCTTT
TRBJ1-1 - TRBV3-1/TRBV3-2 - CASSQDLVGGGYTEAFF TGTGCCAGCAGCCAAGATCTCGTGGGGGGCGGGTACACTGAAGCTTTCTTT
TRBJ1-5 - TRBV2 - CASSEYGYSNQPQHF TGTGCCAGCAGTGAATACGGTTATAGCAATCAGCCCCAGCATTTT
TRBJ2-3 - TRBV11-2 - CASSSQGGTDTQYF TGTGCCAGCAGCTCCCAGGGCGGGACAGATACGCAGTATTTT
TRBJ2-1 - TRBV18 - CASSPQGAYNEQFF TGTGCCAGCTCACCACAAGGCGCTTACAATGAGCAGTTCTTC
TRBJ1-2 - TRBV30 - CAWSRQTQGYTF TGTGCCTGGAGTCGGCAGACTCAGGGCTACACCTTC
TRBJ1-2 - TRBV7-9 few CASSFRQYGYTF TGTGCCAGCAGCTTTAGACAGTATGGCTACACCTTC
TRBJ1-3 - TRBV28 once CASSLGGKISGNTIYF TGTGCCAGCAGTTTGGGAGGGAAAATCTCTGGAAACACCATATATTTT
TRBJ2-1 TRBD1 TRBV3-1/TRBV3-2 - CASSRGQNNEQFF TGTGCCAGCAGCCGGGGACAGAACAATGAGCAGTTCTTC
TRBJ2-5 - TRBV10-3 - CATVSPQEETQYF TGTGCCACCGTTAGTCCCCAGGAAGAGACCCAGTACTTC
TRBJ1-1 - TRBV5-8 - CASSLVGLGITEAFF TGTGCCAGCAGCTTGGTAGGCTTGGGGATAACTGAAGCTTTCTTT
TRBJ2-7 TRBD2 TRBV25-1 - CASSHGGAKWHF TGTGCCAGCAGCCACGGGGGGGCAAAGTGGCACTTC
TRBJ1-1 TRBD1 TRBV2 - CASRGQEKAFF TGTGCCAGCAGGGGACAGGAAAAAGCTTTCTTT
TRBJ2-7 - TRBV5-6 - CASSKGPFRNYEQYF TGTGCCAGCAGCAAGGGCCCTTTTCGGAACTACGAGCAGTACTTC
TRBJ1-1 - TRBV11-2 - CASSNRGGGYVGEAFF TGTGCCAGCAGCAACCGGGGAGGCGGGTACGTAGGTGAAGCTTTCTTT
TRBJ2-3 TRBD2 TRBV11-2 - CASSYRQAGREDTQYF TGTGCCAGCAGTTACCGCCAAGCGGGACGGGAAGATACGCAGTATTTT
TRBJ2-7 - TRBV4-1 - CASSQEMDSPYEQYF TGCGCCAGCAGCCAAGAGATGGACTCGCCCTACGAGCAGTACTTC
TRBJ1-4 - TRBV6-5 - CASSPLGETNEKLFF TGTGCCAGCAGTCCCCTGGGGGAGACTAATGAAAAACTGTTTTTT
TRBJ2-7 - TRBV11-2 - CASSLAASPYF TGTGCCAGCAGCTTAGCGGCTAGTCCCTACTTC
TRBJ2-1 - TRBV7-8 once CASSLVGPRGAEQFF TGTGCCAGCAGCTTAGTGGGACCCAGAGGGGCTGAGCAGTTCTTC
TRBJ2-5 - TRBV5-1 once CASSLEPGAKETQYF TGCGCCAGCAGCTTGGAACCGGGGGCCAAAGAGACCCAGTACTTC
TRBJ1-1 - TRBV6-5 once CASSYSGAYTEAFF TGTGCCAGCAGTTACTCGGGGGCTTACACTGAAGCTTTCTTT
TRBJ1-6 TRBD1 TRBV28 once CASSLLDRDNSPLHF TGTGCCAGCAGTTTACTCGACAGGGACAATTCACCCCTCCACTTT
TRBJ1-2 - TRBV6-6 - CASSPLGGDGYTF TGTGCCAGCAGTCCTCTGGGGGGGGATGGCTACACCTTC
TRBJ2-5 - TRBV10-3 - CAISERADKYQETQYF TGTGCCATCAGTGAACGAGCGGACAAGTACCAAGAGACCCAGTACTTC
TRBJ1-2 TRBD1 TRBV25-1 once CASSEWEGTAYGYTF TGTGCCAGCAGTGAATGGGAGGGGACAGCCTATGGCTACACCTTC
TRBJ2-5 - TRBV5-1 - CASSAAQGSRETQYF TGCGCCAGCAGTGCAGCACAGGGTTCTCGGGAGACCCAGTACTTC
TRBJ2-1 TRBD1 TRBV6-2/TRBV6-3 - CASSWDRGNEQFF TGTGCCAGCAGTTGGGACAGGGGCAATGAGCAGTTCTTC
TRBJ2-5 - TRBV7-7 - CASSYYRDGQETQYF TGTGCCAGCAGCTACTACCGGGACGGCCAAGAGACCCAGTACTTC
TRBJ1-3 TRBD1 TRBV7-9 - CASSRDSADTIYF TGTGCCAGCAGTAGGGACAGCGCGGACACCATATATTTT
TRBJ2-6 TRBD1 TRBV5-1 - CASCRGGAGANVLTF TGCGCCAGCTGCAGAGGGGGCGCTGGGGCCAACGTCCTGACTTTC
TRBJ1-3 - TRBV5-1 - CASSLGQFGNTIYF TGCGCCAGCAGCTTGGGGCAGTTTGGAAACACCATATATTTT
TRBJ2-7 - TRBV24-1 - CATSRGSSYEQYF TGTGCCACCAGCCGGGGGAGCTCCTACGAGCAGTACTTC
TRBJ2-7 - TRBV6-5 - CASRLGGSYEQYF TGTGCCAGCAGATTAGGGGGATCTTACGAGCAGTACTTC
TRBJ1-4 - TRBV29-1 - CSVAGSETNEKLFF TGCAGCGTTGCTGGGAGTGAAACTAATGAAAAACTGTTTTTT
TRBJ1-4 - TRBV11-2 - CASSEDVNEKLFF TGTGCCAGCAGTGAGGACGTTAATGAAAAACTGTTTTTT
TRBJ1-4 - TRBV2 - CASRKTGHNEKLFF TGTGCCAGCAGGAAGACGGGACATAATGAAAAACTGTTTTTT
TRBJ2-7 TRBD2 TRBV5-1 - CASSFGLGEGSYEQYF TGCGCCAGCAGCTTCGGGCTGGGGGAGGGTAGTTACGAGCAGTACTTC
TRBJ2-7 - TRBV29-1 - CSASHGERDEQYF TGCAGCGCATCACACGGGGAGAGGGACGAGCAGTACTTC
TRBJ2-7 TRBD2 TRBV3-1/TRBV3-2 - CASSIQREFAEQYF TGTGCCAGCAGCATCCAGCGGGAGTTTGCCGAGCAGTACTTC
TRBJ1-1 - TRBV5-1 - CASSLALFRGVNTEAFF TGCGCCAGCAGCTTGGCCTTGTTTAGGGGCGTGAACACTGAAGCTTTCTTT
TRBJ2-2 - TRBV24-1 - CATSALLGRDTGELFF TGTGCCACCAGTGCCCTTTTGGGAAGAGACACCGGGGAGCTGTTTTTT
TRBJ2-7 TRBD1 TRBV18 - CASSQAGGDYEQYF TGTGCCAGCTCACAAGCAGGGGGAGATTACGAGCAGTACTTC
TRBJ1-1 TRBD1 TRBV19 - CASSDRDRAEAFF TGTGCCAGTAGTGACCGGGACAGGGCTGAAGCTTTCTTT
TRBJ2-3 - TRBV7-3 - CASSETGQGDTQYF TGTGCCAGCAGCGAGACCGGGCAAGGGGATACGCAGTATTTT
TRBJ1-5 - TRBV21-1 - CASSNFPRKVYQPQHF TGTGCCAGCAGCAATTTCCCCCGCAAGGTTTATCAGCCCCAGCATTTT
TRBJ2-2 TRBD2 TRBV5-1 - CASRHYLAGGEELFF TGCGCCAGCAGGCACTATCTAGCGGGGGGTGAGGAGCTGTTTTTT